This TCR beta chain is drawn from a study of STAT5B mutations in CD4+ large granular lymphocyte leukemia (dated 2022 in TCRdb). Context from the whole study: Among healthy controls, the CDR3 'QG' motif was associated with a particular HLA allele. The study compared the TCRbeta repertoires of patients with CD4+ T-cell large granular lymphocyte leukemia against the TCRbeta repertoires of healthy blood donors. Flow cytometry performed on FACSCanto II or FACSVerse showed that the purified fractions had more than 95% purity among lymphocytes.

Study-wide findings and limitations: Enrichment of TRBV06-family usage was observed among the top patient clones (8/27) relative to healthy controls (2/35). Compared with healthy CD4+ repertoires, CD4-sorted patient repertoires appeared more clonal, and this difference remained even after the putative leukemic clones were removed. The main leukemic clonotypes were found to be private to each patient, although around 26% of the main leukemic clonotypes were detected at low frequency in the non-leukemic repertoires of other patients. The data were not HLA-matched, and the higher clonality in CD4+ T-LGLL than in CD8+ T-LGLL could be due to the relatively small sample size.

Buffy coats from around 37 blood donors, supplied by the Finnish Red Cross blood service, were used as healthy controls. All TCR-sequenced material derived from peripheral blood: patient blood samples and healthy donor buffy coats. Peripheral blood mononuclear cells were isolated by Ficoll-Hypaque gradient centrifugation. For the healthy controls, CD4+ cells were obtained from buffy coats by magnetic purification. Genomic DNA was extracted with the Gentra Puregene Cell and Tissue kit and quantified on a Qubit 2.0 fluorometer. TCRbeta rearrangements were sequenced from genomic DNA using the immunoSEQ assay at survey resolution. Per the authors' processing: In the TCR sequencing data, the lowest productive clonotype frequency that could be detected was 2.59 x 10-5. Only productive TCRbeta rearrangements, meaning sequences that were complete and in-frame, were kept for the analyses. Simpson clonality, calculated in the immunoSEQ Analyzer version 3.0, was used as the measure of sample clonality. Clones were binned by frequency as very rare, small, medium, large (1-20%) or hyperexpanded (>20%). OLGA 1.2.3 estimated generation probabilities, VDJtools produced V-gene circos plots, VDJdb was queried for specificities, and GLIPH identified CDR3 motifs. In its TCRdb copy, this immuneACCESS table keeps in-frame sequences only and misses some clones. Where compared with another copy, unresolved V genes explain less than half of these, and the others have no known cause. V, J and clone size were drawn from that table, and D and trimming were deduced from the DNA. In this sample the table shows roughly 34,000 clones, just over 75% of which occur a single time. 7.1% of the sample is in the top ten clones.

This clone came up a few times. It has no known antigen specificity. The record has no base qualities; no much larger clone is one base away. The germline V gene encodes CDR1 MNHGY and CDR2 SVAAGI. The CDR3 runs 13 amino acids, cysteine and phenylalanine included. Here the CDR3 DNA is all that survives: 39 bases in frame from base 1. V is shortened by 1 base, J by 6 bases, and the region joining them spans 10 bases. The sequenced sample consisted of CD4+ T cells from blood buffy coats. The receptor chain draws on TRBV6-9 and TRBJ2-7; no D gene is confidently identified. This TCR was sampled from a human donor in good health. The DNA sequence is TGTGCCAGCAGTTATTTGAGGCTGAGCGAGCAGTACTTC. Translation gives CASSYLRLSEQYF.